The 9 T cell receptor beta chains listed next were all sequenced from one sample in a study of response to subunit inactivated influenza vaccine listed by TCRdb under 2018. To prepare the library, RT-PCR was applied. Data came from an Illumina HiSeq 2500. Clones were called with MiXCR by TCRdb after fastp trimmed the public reads at Q25, and only in-frame beta chains were retained. Rows matching on CDR3 protein sequence are summarized as one entry with the most common DNA and genes. This sample holds 500,000 to 600,000 distinct CDR3 sequences; about 14% were observed only once. Clones ranked in the top ten supply roughly 11% of the sample. The sequencing here drew on PBMCs from blood, taken 12 days after vaccination. The source of these receptors is a man aged 45-65 years who received an inactivated influenza vaccine. Donor details come from another sample of the same person, matched by shared clones.

This clonotype occurred a few times. The chain recombines TRBV4-3 with TRBJ2-3; D may be TRBD2 (5 bases). The ends were cut back, 2 bases at V and 6 bases at J, with 12 bases in the middle. Germline V gene data show CDR1 as LGHNA and CDR2 as YSLEER. The CDR3 spans 14 residues. CDR3 DNA sequence: TGCGCCAGCAGCCAATGGCTAGCATCGGATACGCAGTATTTT. Its protein is CASSQWLASDTQYF.

V and J are TRBV20-1 and TRBJ1-4; D may be TRBD1 (6 bases). Between the trimmed V and J ends, which lost 5 bases and 3 bases, there was a span of 10 bases. CDR3 length: 13 amino acids. CDR1 DFQATT and CDR2 SNEGSKA come from the germline V gene (reference sequence). The CDR3 protein is CSAPGESNEKLFF. CDR3 bases: TGCAGTGCTCCAGGGGAGTCTAATGAAAAACTGTTTTTT.

This clonotype has a count of ten or more. The V and J genes are TRBV15 and TRBJ2-7; D tentatively reads TRBD1 or TRBD2 (6 bases each). V lost 1 base and J lost 2, with 9 bases in between. Germline loops: CDR1 LNHNV, CDR2 YYDKDF (reference sequence). The length of the CDR3 is 14 residues. CDR3 amino acids: CATSRAGEAYEQYF. In DNA form, the CDR3 reads TGTGCCACCAGCAGAGCAGGGGAGGCCTACGAGCAGTACTTC.

The chain combines TRBV2 with TRBJ2-2, with 7 positions matching TRBD1. With 7 bases clipped from V and 1 base from J, the junction kept 3 bases outside the gene matches. This CDR3 spans 14 amino acids. Germline CDR1 and CDR2: SNHLY and FYNNEI. CDR3 residues: CASTGQRNTGELFF. The DNA for the CDR3 is TGTGCCAGCACGGGACAGAGGAACACCGGGGAGCTGTTTTTT.

The sample holds a few counts of this clonotype. The J gene is TRBJ2-7, the V gene TRBV5-1; D possibly corresponds to TRBD1 (6 bases). There are 13 residues in the CDR3. V shed 4 bases and J shed 2 bases, with 10 bases lying between them. Germline CDR1 is SGHRS and CDR2 is YFSETQ. CDR3 DNA: TGCGCCAGCAGCATTGGACAGACCTACGAGCAGTACTTC. Amino acid sequence: CASSIGQTYEQYF.

The table lists this clonotype with many counts. The CDR3, as DNA: TGTGCCAGCAGCACCGGGACTAGCGGGGTAGGGCAGTACTTC. Residues: CASSTGTSGVGQYF. The gene calls are TRBV7-6 and TRBJ2-7; 13 positions match TRBD2. The V and J ends lost 5 bases and 9 bases, in that order; junction bases with no gene match: 7. This CDR3 is 14 amino acids long. Germline assignment: CDR1 SGHVS and CDR2 FNYEAQ.

V gene TRBV12-3 or TRBV12-4 combines with J gene TRBJ1-1; the D is unclear. The length of the CDR3 is 14 residues. V was cut by 2 bases and J by 1 base, with 8 bases left in between. CDR3 protein: CASSLFQGNTEAFF. Here the CDR3 DNA reads TGTGCCAGCAGTTTATTCCAAGGGAACACTGAAGCTTTCTTT.

This clonotype was observed a handful of times. This rearrangement joins TRBV7-2 to TRBJ2-7; D remains ambiguous. The CDR3 runs to 15 residues. Germline V lookup: CDR1 SGHTA, CDR2 FQGNSA. Trimming left V 1 base short and J 2 bases short, with 12 bases between. The CDR3 sequence: CASSLEVLLTYEQYF. The DNA of the CDR3 is TGTGCCAGCAGCTTAGAAGTCTTGCTCACCTACGAGCAGTACTTC.

This chain links TRBV12-3 or TRBV12-4 with TRBJ2-1; 9 bases align to TRBD1. This CDR3 region has 15 residues. The trim removed 5 bases at V and 6 bases at J, leaving 8 bases unmatched. The CDR3 nucleotides read TGTGCCAGCAGTATTACAGGGGGCATCAGCAATGAGCAGTTCTTC. This encodes CASSITGGISNEQFF.